This note documents a single T cell receptor beta chain sequence. The data derive from a study of blood T cell repertoires in COVID-19. Study-level background: From T cells, B-cell-depleted T cells, or PBMCs came the material, which was cDNA or gDNA.

Profiling relied on immunoSEQ multiplex PCR, and the TCRdb table lists in-frame clones only, not all of them. The data contain around 100,000 clones, roughly four fifths of them singletons. The V and J ends lost 2 bases and 2 bases, in that order; junction bases with no gene match: 3. In germline, CDR1 is SGHDT, CDR2 YYEEEE. The CDR3 spans 17 residues. The chain has TRBV5-6 and TRBJ1-6; 11 bases are shared with TRBD1. Sequencing input: peripheral blood. The receptor was derived from a man in his 70s with active or convalescent COVID-19. CDR3 in DNA: TGTGCCAGCAGCTTCGGGACAGGGGGACCCTATAATTCACCCCTCCACTTT. The encoded protein is CASSFGTGGPYNSPLHF.